The 10 T cell receptor beta chains given below trace back to one sample, sequenced in a study of early T cells in non-severe SARS-CoV-2 infection. A single record per CDR3 protein comes from TCRdb applying MiXCR to the 5' RACE reads. The table shows 40,000 to 50,000 distinct CDR3 sequences, with approximately 7.1% occurring only once. The sequenced sample consisted of whole blood. Every receptor here comes from an adult who was a healthcare worker with PCR-confirmed SARS-CoV-2 infection or an uninfected control (not recorded which).

V and J are TRBV10-3 and TRBJ1-2, with 10 nucleotides matching TRBD1. The germline CDR1 and CDR2 sequences are ENHRY and SYGVKD. The J segment lost 2 bases and the V segment lost 4 bases, leaving 4 bases of the junction unmatched. The CDR3 is made up of 15 amino acids. The CDR3 loop reads CAISAGGQGNYGYTF. In DNA form, the CDR3 reads TGTGCCATCAGTGCAGGGGGACAGGGGAACTATGGCTACACCTTC.

This chain joins TRBV19 and TRBJ2-5, with D tentatively TRBD1 or TRBD2 (7 bases each). Germline V gene data show CDR1 as LNHDA and CDR2 as SQIVND (reference sequence). Trimming stripped 4 bases from V and 3 bases from J, with 15 bases between. The CDR3 loop spans 15 amino acids. The CDR3 region has the DNA TGTGCCAGTAGTAGAAGACAGGGAGGGGAAGAGACCCAGTACTTC. Translation gives CASSRRQGGEETQYF.

Many counts were recorded for this clonotype. The CDR3 sequence is CASSLVNPSLYEQYF. For the CDR3, the DNA is TGCGCCAGCAGCTTAGTTAACCCTAGCCTCTACGAGCAGTACTTC. V gene TRBV5-1 combines with J gene TRBJ2-7, with D maybe TRBD2 (5 bases). The V end was cut by 2 bases, the J end by 3 bases, with 15 bases between. Per germline, CDR1 SGHRS and CDR2 YFSETQ. The CDR3 is 15 residues long.

This clonotype came up a few times. The V and J genes are TRBV10-1 and TRBJ2-7; D is perhaps TRBD2 (5 bases). Trimming shortened V by 8 bases and J by 0 bases, and 5 bases separated the two germline ends. From germline, CDR1 is WNHNN and CDR2 SYGVQD (reference sequence). CDR3 length: 11 residues. CDR3 loop: CASGSSYEQYF. The CDR3 DNA is TGCGCCAGCGGGAGCTCCTACGAGCAGTACTTC.

Only a few counts were recorded for this clonotype. V usage is TRBV7-9 and J usage is TRBJ2-7; D gene ambiguous. V shed 3 bases and J shed 3 bases, with 6 bases lying between them. This CDR3 is built from 12 residues. Germline-derived CDR1 and CDR2 are SEHNR and FQNEAQ (reference sequence). The CDR3 loop reads CASSLTHYEQYF. The CDR3 coding sequence is TGTGCCAGCAGCTTGACGCACTACGAGCAGTACTTC.

This clonotype was observed at least ten times. V is TRBV7-8 and J is TRBJ1-2; D uncertain. CDR1 and CDR2 from the germline V gene are SGHVS and FQNEAQ. The CDR3 spans 14 residues. V was trimmed by 5 bases and J by 4 bases, leaving 14 bases between them. The CDR3 loop reads CASSLGLQIYGYTF. The CDR3 DNA reads as TGTGCCAGCAGCCTCGGACTGCAGATCTATGGCTACACCTTC. The variable domain in full, with the rest retrieved from reference TRBV7-8 and TRBJ1-2, is GAGVSQSPRYKVAKRGQDVALRCDPISGHVSLFWYQQALGQGPEFLTYFQNEAQLDKSGLPSDRFFAERPEGSVSTLKIQRTQQEDSAVYLCASSLGLQIYGYTFGSGTRLTVV.

This clonotype is classed as medium-sized. The chain links TRBV18 to TRBJ1-1, with D tentatively TRBD1 (5 bases). Germline-derived CDR1 and CDR2 are KGHSH and LQKENI. This CDR3 has 15 residues. With 3 bases removed from V and 1 base from J, the gap between germline ends came to 12 bases. CDR3 loop: CASSPMGQANTEAFF. DNA of the CDR3: TGTGCCAGCTCACCCATGGGGCAGGCGAACACTGAAGCTTTCTTT. The full variable domain, with the rest looked up from reference TRBV18 and TRBJ1-1, is NAGVMQNPRHLVRRRGQEARLRCSPMKGHSHVYWYRQLPEEGLKFMVYLQKENIIDESGMPKERFSAEFPKEGPSILRIQQVVRGDSAAYFCASSPMGQANTEAFFGQGTRLTVV.

This clonotype showed up many times. The chain joins TRBV20-1 to TRBJ1-2, with TRBD1 as a possible D gene (6 bases). Trimming left V 5 bases short and J 7 bases short, with 23 bases between. CDR1 is DFQATT and CDR2 is SNEGSKA in the germline V gene (reference sequence). The CDR3 contains 15 residues. The DNA of the CDR3 is TGCAGTGCTGGCCCCACCTGGGAGGGGGTAGCTGGCTACACCTTC. This encodes CSAGPTWEGVAGYTF.

The V gene is TRBV5-1, the J gene TRBJ2-1; D is uncertain. Germline CDR1 and CDR2: SGHRS and YFSETQ. This CDR3 contains 15 residues. Trimming took off 2 bases at V and 1 base at J, with 10 bases between the two ends. CDR3 region: CASSFQSGSYNEQFF. In DNA, the CDR3 is TGCGCCAGCAGCTTCCAGAGTGGGTCCTACAATGAGCAGTTCTTC.

This clonotype came up many times. V and J are TRBV2 and TRBJ2-7; TRBD1 matches at 8 bases. The CDR3 loop spans 14 amino acids. Germline CDR1 and CDR2: SNHLY and FYNNEI. V lost 7 bases and J lost 3; bases outside the gene matches: 8. CDR3 sequence (DNA): TGTGCCAGCACTCCCGGGACAGGCAACTACGAGCAGTACTTC. It translates to CASTPGTGNYEQYF. The variable domain in full, completed from reference TRBV2 and TRBJ2-7, reads EPEVTQTPSHQVTQMGQEVILRCVPISNHLYFYWYRQILGQKVEFLVSFYNNEISEKSEIFDDQFSVERPDGSNFTLKIRSTKLEDSAMYFCASTPGTGNYEQYFGPGTRLTVT.